A single sample is the source of the 31 T cell receptor beta chains below, sequenced in a study of shared clonotypes between healthy human individuals. The repertoire was sequenced with immunoSEQ multiplex PCR; TCRdb's copy has only in-frame clones and lacks some. The top ten clones hold 1.5% to 2% of a sample with millions of clones, more than 85% of them seen once. Naive CD8 cells lacked CD45RO and underwent positive selection for CCR7, leaving out terminally differentiated effector memory CD45RA+ cells. Sequenced sample: naive CD8+ T cells from PBMCs. The receptors were gathered from a man aged 18 to 30 in good health. Some clones in this sample may be carry-over from other donors' samples.

About this clone: The sample holds other DNA sequences that translate to the same CDR3. V is TRBV7-9 and J is TRBJ1-2; D is undetermined. The V and J ends lost 1 base and 8 bases respectively, with 5 bases between them. This CDR3 comprises 11 residues. Germline assignment: CDR1 SEHNR and CDR2 FQNEAQ (reference sequence). CDR3 nucleotides: TGTGCCAGCAGCTTAGACGACGGCTACACCTTC. Translating gives CASSLDDGYTF.

The chain has TRBV19 and TRBJ1-2, with 8 nucleotides matching TRBD1. From germline, CDR1 is LNHDA and CDR2 SQIVND (reference sequence). The CDR3 extends over 18 amino acids. After removal of 0 bases from V and 3 bases from J, the junction contained 12 bases not matched to a gene. CDR3 residues: CASSIEGTGNPPDYGYTF. CDR3 sequence (DNA): TGTGCCAGTAGTATAGAAGGGACAGGTAATCCCCCTGACTATGGCTACACCTTC.

Points on this clone: This specimen includes other DNA sequences encoding the same CDR3. The chain has TRBV28 and TRBJ1-2; D perhaps matches TRBD1 (6 bases). CDR3 length equals 13 residues. V was clipped by 5 bases and J by 2 bases, with 9 bases between them. Germline assignment: CDR1 MDHEN and CDR2 SYDVKM. This CDR3 reads CASSLQGNYGYTF. The DNA of the CDR3 is TGTGCCAGCAGTCTACAGGGAAACTATGGCTACACCTTC.

The rearrangement joins TRBV4-1 to TRBJ1-5, with a tentative D call TRBD1 (5 bases). The length of the CDR3 is 14 residues. V shed 0 bases and J shed 6 bases, with 9 bases lying between them. CDR1 and CDR2 from the germline V gene are MGHRA and YSYEKL. The CDR3 is CASSQDRGIQPQHF. CDR3 coding DNA: TGCGCCAGCAGCCAAGATCGGGGGATTCAGCCCCAGCATTTT.

As regards this clone: The sample has other DNA sequences that encode this CDR3 too. The chain employs TRBV27 and TRBJ1-2, with D perhaps matching TRBD1 (5 bases). Germline V gene data show CDR1 as MNHEY and CDR2 as SMNVEV (reference sequence). The CDR3 is 12 residues long. V lost 5 bases and J lost 6, with 10 bases in between. CDR3 sequence reads: CASSLPGDGYTF. The CDR3, as DNA: TGTGCCAGCAGTCTACCGGGGGATGGCTACACCTTC.

In its sample, this clone was seen once. The chain carries TRBV27 and TRBJ2-1; D is uncertain. The germline V gene has CDR1 MNHEY and CDR2 SMNVEV (reference sequence). This CDR3 is 15 amino acids long. The ends were cut back, 5 bases at V and 6 bases at J, with 17 bases in the middle. The chain's CDR3 is CASSSVGLIPNEQFF. For the CDR3, the DNA is TGTGCCAGCAGTAGCGTGGGCCTAATACCCAATGAGCAGTTCTTC.

This chain joins TRBV7-2 and TRBJ2-7, with D hard to call. Trimming shortened V by 2 bases and J by 3 bases, and 8 bases separated the two germline ends. CDR1 and CDR2 (germline): SGHTA, FQGNSA. The CDR3 totals 13 residues. The DNA for the CDR3 is TGTGCCAGCAGCTTATCGACTTACTACGAGCAGTACTTC. Protein sequence: CASSLSTYYEQYF.

The chain couples TRBV27 to TRBJ2-2; no definite D call. CDR3 length: 15 residues. V lost 2 bases and J 6 bases, leaving 13 bases between the germline ends. Germline V gives CDR1 MNHEY, CDR2 SMNVEV (reference sequence). The CDR3 bases are TGTGCCAGCAGTTTAACGTTGAACGGCCCCGGGGAGCTGTTTTTT. Protein sequence: CASSLTLNGPGELFF.

The rearrangement uses TRBV19 and TRBJ2-7; D perhaps matches TRBD2 (6 bases). V was shortened by 3 bases and J by 4 bases, with 16 bases between the two germline ends. Looked up from germline, CDR1 is LNHDA and CDR2 is SQIVND (reference sequence). This CDR3 has 15 residues. CDR3 sequence reads: CASSIGLFGVYEQYF. Written as DNA, the CDR3 is TGTGCCAGTAGTATCGGACTATTTGGGGTTTACGAGCAGTACTTC. Variable domain in full (rest from reference TRBV19 and TRBJ2-7): DGGITQSPKYLFRKEGQNVTLSCEQNLNHDAMYWYRQDPGQGLRLIYYSQIVNDFQKGDIAEGYSVSREKKESFPLTVTSAQKNPTAFYLCASSIGLFGVYEQYFGPGTRLTVT.

The gene calls are TRBV19 and TRBJ2-7; D may match TRBD1 or TRBD2 (5 bases each). There are 15 residues in the CDR3. Germline V gives CDR1 LNHDA, CDR2 SQIVND (reference sequence). With 3 bases removed from V and 1 base from J, the gap between germline ends came to 13 bases. The CDR3 sequence: CASSIPSRGSYEQYF. CDR3 coding DNA: TGTGCCAGTAGTATCCCTTCGAGGGGATCCTACGAGCAGTACTTC. Together with reference TRBV19 and TRBJ2-7, the CDR3 gives the full variable domain: DGGITQSPKYLFRKEGQNVTLSCEQNLNHDAMYWYRQDPGQGLRLIYYSQIVNDFQKGDIAEGYSVSREKKESFPLTVTSAQKNPTAFYLCASSIPSRGSYEQYFGPGTRLTVT.

The chain employs TRBV19 and TRBJ2-7; 10 positions match TRBD2. The CDR3 is made up of 20 amino acids. With 1 base clipped from V and 0 bases from J, the junction kept 15 bases outside the gene matches. Germline V lookup: CDR1 LNHDA, CDR2 SQIVND (reference sequence). The CDR3, as DNA: TGTGCCAGTAGTATAGCCAACATACTCCTAGCGGGAGATGGCTCCTACGAGCAGTACTTC. This sequence encodes CASSIANILLAGDGSYEQYF. The complete variable domain, with remaining parts taken from reference TRBV19 and TRBJ2-7, reads DGGITQSPKYLFRKEGQNVTLSCEQNLNHDAMYWYRQDPGQGLRLIYYSQIVNDFQKGDIAEGYSVSREKKESFPLTVTSAQKNPTAFYLCASSIANILLAGDGSYEQYFGPGTRLTVT.

This chain uses TRBV11-2 with TRBJ2-1; D remains unclear. The V gene lost 5 bases and the J gene lost 9 bases, with 20 bases spanning the gap. The CDR3 totals 15 residues. Germline lookup yields CDR1 SGHAT and CDR2 FQNNGV. CDR3 loop: CASSPENYLTGEQFF. The CDR3, as DNA: TGTGCCAGCAGCCCCGAAAATTATCTAACGGGTGAGCAGTTCTTC.

About this clone itself: Other DNA variants within this sample encode the same CDR3. V usage is TRBV5-6 and J usage is TRBJ2-1, with 7 bases aligning to TRBD2. CDR1 and CDR2 from the germline V gene are SGHDT and YYEEEE. The CDR3 loop spans 16 amino acids. Trimming took 0 bases from V and 2 from J; bases not matched to a gene: 5. The CDR3 sequence is CASSLALSGTYNEQFF. In DNA, the CDR3 is TGTGCCAGCAGCTTGGCTCTGAGCGGGACCTACAATGAGCAGTTCTTC.

The V and J genes are TRBV7-9 and TRBJ2-1; TRBD2 matches at 10 bases. J gave up 4 bases and V 5 bases, and 8 bases lay outside the gene matches. Germline V gives CDR1 SEHNR, CDR2 FQNEAQ (reference sequence). This CDR3 is 16 amino acids long. This CDR3 reads CASSPSGRGGYNEQFF. The CDR3 region has the DNA TGTGCCAGCAGCCCCAGCGGGAGGGGTGGTTACAATGAGCAGTTCTTC.

V gene TRBV19 combines with J gene TRBJ1-2; D not certain. The CDR3 is made up of 14 amino acids. V was cut by 4 bases and J by 0 bases, with 9 bases left in between. Germline CDR1 reads LNHDA; CDR2 reads SQIVND (reference sequence). CDR3 DNA sequence: TGTGCCAGTAGTACGCCGGAAACTAACTATGGCTACACCTTC. Translation: CASSTPETNYGYTF.

This chain links TRBV28 with TRBJ2-6; D is possibly TRBD2 (6 bases). This CDR3 has 18 residues. V gave up 3 bases and J gave up 0 bases, with 15 bases separating them. Germline V gene sequence: CDR1 MDHEN, CDR2 SYDVKM. This CDR3 is CASSLGGGESSGANVLTF. The CDR3 nucleotides read TGTGCCAGCAGTTTGGGAGGTGGGGAAAGCTCTGGGGCCAACGTCCTGACTTTC.

The gene calls are TRBV6-6 and TRBJ1-4; 8 bases align to TRBD1. Germline V lookup: CDR1 MNHNY, CDR2 SVGAGI (reference sequence). V lost 0 bases, J lost 9 bases, and 6 bases stayed unmatched. The CDR3 contains 15 residues. As DNA, the CDR3 is TGTGCCAGCAGTTACTCGACAGGGGCCCGGCAAAAACTGTTTTTT. It encodes CASSYSTGARQKLFF.

The V and J genes are TRBV19 and TRBJ2-1; 14 bases are shared with TRBD2. J lost 4 bases, V lost 1 base, and 3 bases had no gene match. There are 17 residues in the CDR3. Germline CDR1 is LNHDA and CDR2 is SQIVND (reference sequence). The CDR3 reads CASSIGTSGRTYNEQFF. CDR3 sequence (DNA): TGTGCCAGTAGTATAGGGACTAGCGGGAGGACTTACAATGAGCAGTTCTTC.

The chain couples TRBV25-1 to TRBJ2-1; 7 positions match TRBD2. After removal of 3 bases from V and 5 bases from J, the junction contained 7 bases not matched to a gene. Germline V gene lookup returns CDR1 MGHDK and CDR2 SYGVNS. The CDR3 length is 15 residues. In DNA, the CDR3 is TGTGCCAGCAGTGAGTCACGACTAGCCAACAATGAGCAGTTCTTC. Protein product: CASSESRLANNEQFF.

This clone was seen only once. The chain links TRBV6-1 to TRBJ1-4; D is undetermined. CDR3 length equals 13 residues. With 4 bases removed from V and 8 bases from J, the gap between germline ends came to 11 bases. From germline, CDR1 is MNHNS and CDR2 SASEGT. The CDR3 is CASSGEFWEKLFF. In nucleotides, the CDR3 is TGTGCCAGCAGTGGAGAATTCTGGGAAAAACTGTTTTTT.

As for this clone: This sample also contains other DNA sequences that code for the same CDR3. V gene TRBV7-9 combines with J gene TRBJ2-7; D unresolved. Germline CDR1 reads SEHNR; CDR2 reads FQNEAQ (reference sequence). V lost 5 bases, J lost 1 base, and 9 bases lay in between. The CDR3 totals 13 residues. CDR3 nucleotides: TGTGCCAGCAGCCCCCCGGTGTCCTACGAGCAGTACTTC. Translation gives CASSPPVSYEQYF. The variable domain in full, completed from reference TRBV7-9 and TRBJ2-7, reads DTGVSQNPRHKITKRGQNVTFRCDPISEHNRLYWYRQTLGQGPEFLTYFQNEAQLEKSRLLSDRFSAERPKGSFSTLEIQRTEQGDSAMYLCASSPPVSYEQYFGPGTRLTVT.

The chain couples TRBV5-1 to TRBJ2-1, with D unresolved. There are 14 residues in the CDR3. Trimming removed 5 bases from V and 5 bases from J, with 14 bases in between. CDR1 and CDR2 from the germline V gene are SGHRS and YFSETQ. The CDR3 protein is CASSRRIENNEQFF. The CDR3 DNA reads as TGCGCCAGCAGTAGACGTATAGAGAACAATGAGCAGTTCTTC.

With respect to this clone: The same CDR3 also results from other DNA sequences found in this sample. The gene calls are TRBV27 and TRBJ1-2, with D perhaps TRBD1 (5 bases). This CDR3 is built from 14 residues. V was cut by 3 bases and J by 4 bases, with 12 bases left in between. The germline gives CDR1 MNHEY, CDR2 SMNVEV (reference sequence). The CDR3 DNA is TGTGCCAGCAGTTTCTCAGGGTTTGGCTATGGCTACACCTTC. Its translation: CASSFSGFGYGYTF.

The J gene is TRBJ1-5, the V gene TRBV20-1; D remains unclear. Trimming pared 8 bases from V and 4 bases from J, leaving 9 bases between. The length of the CDR3 is 11 residues. Germline-derived CDR1 and CDR2 are DFQATT and SNEGSKA (reference sequence). CDR3: CSIGRNQPQHF. The CDR3 DNA is TGCAGTATCGGCAGGAATCAGCCCCAGCATTTT.

The chain carries TRBV10-3 and TRBJ2-7; D might be TRBD1 or TRBD2, each matching 5 bases. Between the trimmed V and J ends, which lost 10 bases and 7 bases, there was a span of 20 bases. Germline CDR1 and CDR2: ENHRY and SYGVKD. The CDR3 contains 13 residues. The CDR3 reads CATGPLGTGEQYF. The CDR3 coding sequence is TGTGCCACCGGACCCCTGGGGACGGGGGAGCAGTACTTC.

The chain combines TRBV5-1 with TRBJ2-7; 9 bases map to TRBD1. V was clipped by 2 bases and J by 3 bases; unmatched bases: 6. The CDR3 is 15 residues long. Per germline, CDR1 SGHRS and CDR2 YFSETQ. As DNA, the CDR3 is TGCGCCAGCAGCTTTGGGACAGGGCAATTCTACGAGCAGTACTTC. This encodes CASSFGTGQFYEQYF.

The J gene is TRBJ2-1, the V gene TRBV19; no definite D call. Germline CDR1 reads LNHDA; CDR2 reads SQIVND (reference sequence). This CDR3 has 13 residues. V shed 6 bases and J shed 3 bases, with 9 bases lying between them. CDR3 sequence: CASSLGIYNEQFF. The CDR3 bases are TGTGCCAGTAGCCTGGGAATCTACAATGAGCAGTTCTTC.

This chain joins TRBV4-1 and TRBJ1-2; the match to TRBD1 covers 9 bases. Germline values: CDR1 MGHRA, CDR2 YSYEKL. V lost 2 bases, J lost 9 bases, and 7 bases stayed unmatched. This CDR3 contains 14 residues. The CDR3 spells CASSQRGQGSSYTF. CDR3 bases: TGCGCCAGCAGCCAAAGGGGACAGGGCTCAAGCTACACCTTC.

The gene calls are TRBV27 and TRBJ2-7; 9 bases map to TRBD2. Looked up from germline, CDR1 is MNHEY and CDR2 is SMNVEV (reference sequence). V shed 7 bases and J 2 bases; nucleotides not matched to a gene: 6. The CDR3 has 14 amino acids. The CDR3 here is CASTPAGGAYEQYF. CDR3 nucleotides: TGTGCCAGCACCCCAGCGGGAGGCGCCTACGAGCAGTACTTC.

This chain links TRBV5-6 with TRBJ2-5; 9 bases are shared with TRBD1. V dropped 0 bases and J dropped 5; count of bases not matched to a gene: 8. Germline V gene data show CDR1 as SGHDT and CDR2 as YYEEEE. This CDR3 has 16 residues. The CDR3 sequence: CASSLARTGAWETQYF. CDR3 sequence (DNA): TGTGCCAGCAGCTTGGCCAGGACAGGGGCATGGGAGACCCAGTACTTC.

V usage is TRBV2 and J usage is TRBJ1-2; 8 positions match TRBD1. The ends lost 6 bases at V and 4 bases at J; junction bases unmatched: 13. Germline V gene sequence: CDR1 SNHLY, CDR2 FYNNEI. The CDR3 length is 16 residues. The DNA for the CDR3 is TGTGCCAGCAGGGGACCGGGACAGGCCGGCGGCTATGGCTACACCTTC. This codes for CASRGPGQAGGYGYTF.